The 27 T cell receptor beta chains below come from one sample, sequenced in a study of beta chain features in type 1 diabetes. cDNA synthesis used the whole RNA isolate, giving expressed TCRB sequences. Only in-frame clones appear in the TCRdb table, and some are missing; sequencing was by immunoSEQ multiplex PCR. The sample carries roughly 250,000 clones, 9.6% recorded once. The sequenced material came from naive CD4+ T cells from blood. All receptors come from a woman younger than 35 in good health.

This clone was picked up a small number of times. The CDR3 sequence is CASSLGQGAYNEQFF. DNA for the CDR3: TGTGCCAGCAGTTTGGGGCAGGGGGCCTACAATGAGCAGTTCTTC. The chain joins TRBV28 to TRBJ2-1; 7 nucleotides line up with TRBD1. CDR1 MDHEN and CDR2 SYDVKM come from the germline V gene. Trimming at V came to 3 bases and at J to 2 bases, leaving 4 bases not matched to a gene. The length of the CDR3 is 15 residues.

This clone was counted between two and nine times. The rearrangement links TRBV7-9 to TRBJ1-2; D is perhaps TRBD1 (5 bases). Germline V gives CDR1 SEHNR, CDR2 FQNEAQ (reference sequence). The ends were cut back, 5 bases at V and 7 bases at J, with 17 bases in the middle. CDR3 length: 14 residues. In nucleotides, the CDR3 is TGTGCCAGCAGCAAAAATGCAGGGTTCAGTGGCTACACCTTC. It is translated as CASSKNAGFSGYTF.

This clone occurred many times. This CDR3 is CASSQEAGGPSQFF. CDR3 coding DNA: TGCGCCAGCAGCCAAGAAGCGGGAGGGCCCTCGCAGTTCTTC. V usage is TRBV4-1 and J usage is TRBJ2-1; 10 bases align to TRBD2. Trimming at V came to 0 bases and at J to 12 bases, leaving 5 bases not matched to a gene. Germline loops: CDR1 MGHRA, CDR2 YSYEKL. CDR3 length: 14 amino acids.

The chain carries TRBV5-1 and TRBJ2-3; 7 bases are a match to TRBD1. CDR3 length: 15 amino acids. The trim removed 1 base at V and 2 bases at J, leaving 4 bases unmatched. Per the germline V gene, CDR1 is SGHRS and CDR2 is YFSETQ. The CDR3 DNA follows: TGCGCCAGCAGCTTGACGACAGGGTCCACAGATACGCAGTATTTT. Translated: CASSLTTGSTDTQYF. The whole variable domain, remainder taken from reference TRBV5-1 and TRBJ2-3, is KAGVTQTPRYLIKTRGQQVTLSCSPISGHRSVSWYQQTPGQGLQFLFEYFSETQRNKGNFPGRFSGRQFSNSRSEMNVSTLELGDSALYLCASSLTTGSTDTQYFGPGTRLTVL.

This clone showed up just a few times. The rearrangement joins TRBV5-1 to TRBJ1-2; tentatively, D is TRBD1 (5 bases). V lost 3 bases and J 5 bases, leaving 20 bases between the germline ends. Germline values: CDR1 SGHRS, CDR2 YFSETQ. The CDR3 has 16 amino acids. The DNA of the CDR3 is TGCGCCAGCAGCTCCTCCGCTGGGGCGGCGATTTATGGCTACACCTTC. Protein product: CASSSSAGAAIYGYTF.

This clone was picked up a small number of times. CDR3 nucleotides: TGTGCCAGCAGTGACCTAACAGGGGTATGGACTGAAGCTTTCTTT. This sequence encodes CASSDLTGVWTEAFF. The chain is built from TRBV25-1 and TRBJ1-1, with 7 bases matching TRBD1. The V gene's germline CDR1 is MGHDK and CDR2 SYGVNS. V lost 3 bases, J lost 5 bases, and 9 bases stayed unmatched. The CDR3 is made up of 15 amino acids. Combining the CDR3 with reference TRBV25-1 and TRBJ1-1 gives the whole variable domain EADIYQTPRYLVIGTGKKITLECSQTMGHDKMYWYQQDPGMELHLIHYSYGVNSTEKGDLSSESTVSRIRTEHFPLTLESARPSHTSQYLCASSDLTGVWTEAFFGQGTRLTVV.

The V and J genes are TRBV6-6 and TRBJ2-2; 8 nucleotides align to TRBD1. The CDR3 totals 14 residues. The germline gives CDR1 MNHNY, CDR2 SVGAGI (reference sequence). The V and J ends lost 7 bases and 7 bases, in that order; junction bases with no gene match: 8. CDR3 nucleotides: TGTGCCAGCAACCTCCAGGGGGCCGTCGGGGAGCTGTTTTTT. Translating gives CASNLQGAVGELFF.

The table lists this clone with a count of one. The rearrangement joins TRBV7-9 to TRBJ2-1; D may be TRBD2 (6 bases). Trimming took off 2 bases at V and 7 bases at J, with 12 bases between the two ends. The CDR3 has 14 residues. Germline lookup yields CDR1 SEHNR and CDR2 FQNEAQ (reference sequence). The CDR3 DNA reads TGTGCCAGCAGCTTATATGGGACTGGGAATGAGCAGTTCTTC. Protein sequence: CASSLYGTGNEQFF.

This chain joins TRBV5-1 and TRBJ2-4; TRBD1 is a possible D gene (6 bases). The CDR3 sequence is 14 residues long. V lost 4 bases and J 1 base, leaving 9 bases between the germline ends. Germline CDR1 SGHRS, CDR2 YFSETQ. The CDR3 nucleotides are TGCGCCAGCAGCGCCACAGGGGCCAAAAACATTCAGTACTTC. This translates into CASSATGAKNIQYF.

This clone was counted between two and nine times. The chain has TRBV5-4 and TRBJ1-2; the match to TRBD1 covers 10 bases. CDR1 SGHNT and CDR2 YYREEE come from the germline V gene (reference sequence). J lost 4 bases, V lost 4 bases, and 7 bases had no gene match. CDR3 size: 15 residues. The CDR3 sequence is CASSPRTGGSYGYTF. CDR3 DNA sequence: TGTGCCAGCAGCCCCCGGACAGGGGGTTCCTATGGCTACACCTTC. Full variable domain (remainder filled in from reference TRBV5-4 and TRBJ1-2): ETGVTQSPTHLIKTRGQQVTLRCSSQSGHNTVSWYQQALGQGPQFIFQYYREEENGRGNFPPRFSGLQFPNYSSELNVNALELDDSALYLCASSPRTGGSYGYTFGSGTRLTVV.

A few counts support this clone. The chain has TRBV6-5 and TRBJ2-2, with 8 bases lining up with TRBD2. The junction had 10 bases not matched to a gene; V was cut back by 6 bases and J by 7 bases. Per germline, CDR1 MNHEY and CDR2 SVGAGI. The CDR3 totals 15 residues. The CDR3 region is CASRTKPGGFGELFF. CDR3 nucleotides: TGTGCCAGCAGGACCAAACCGGGGGGGTTCGGGGAGCTGTTTTTT.

This clone was observed a handful of times. This sequence joins TRBV5-1 and TRBJ1-3, with TRBD1 as a possible D gene (6 bases). The CDR3 spans 16 residues. Germline V CDR1 and CDR2: SGHRS, YFSETQ. The V end lost 0 bases, the J end lost 3 bases, and 13 bases lay between the germline ends. The CDR3 DNA reads TGCGCCAGCAGCTTGGTTCCTTCACAGGGTGGAAACACCATATATTTT. It is translated as CASSLVPSQGGNTIYF.

This sequence joins TRBV5-1 and TRBJ2-3, with a possible D match to TRBD2 (5 bases). The V gene's germline CDR1 is SGHRS and CDR2 YFSETQ. Trimming removed 3 bases at V and 5 bases at J, with 19 bases between. The CDR3 has 16 residues. Here the CDR3 DNA reads TGCGCCAGCAGCTCATCACAAGGACTTAGACGAGATACGCAGTATTTT. Protein: CASSSSQGLRRDTQYF.

This clone was found a few times. The chain carries TRBV7-2 and TRBJ2-6; possible D gene TRBD1, 6 bases. The CDR3 loop spans 16 amino acids. V lost 4 bases, J lost 1 base, and 11 bases lay in between. CDR1 SGHTA and CDR2 FQGNSA come from the germline V gene. The CDR3 loop is CASSYHRASGANVLTF. The DNA of the CDR3 is TGTGCCAGCAGCTATCACAGGGCATCTGGGGCCAACGTCCTGACTTTC. Together with reference TRBV7-2 and TRBJ2-6, the CDR3 gives the full variable domain: GAGVSQSPSNKVTEKGKDVELRCDPISGHTALYWYRQSLGQGLEFLIYFQGNSAPDKSGLPSDRFSAERTGGSVSTLTIQRTQQEDSAVYLCASSYHRASGANVLTFGAGSRLTVL.

This clone was seen more than once but under ten times. The genes are TRBV7-7 and TRBJ2-5, with 9 bases that match TRBD2. Germline V gene sequence: CDR1 SSHAT, CDR2 FNYEAQ (reference sequence). The CDR3 spans 14 residues. Losses at the gene ends were 2 bases for V and 12 bases for J; bases not matched to a gene: 10. CDR3 sequence reads: CASSLNGASGKKYF. The DNA of the CDR3 is TGTGCCAGCAGCTTAAACGGGGCTAGCGGGAAAAAGTACTTC.

The chain couples TRBV5-1 to TRBJ2-1, with TRBD2 matching 7 bases. Germline loops: CDR1 SGHRS, CDR2 YFSETQ. V gave up 0 bases and J gave up 8 bases; unmatched junction bases: 5. The CDR3 has 14 residues. CDR3 residues: CASSLGGTIDEQFF. Here the CDR3 DNA reads TGCGCCAGCAGCTTGGGTGGGACTATAGATGAGCAGTTCTTC.

This chain joins TRBV6-6 and TRBJ1-1, with 8 bases that match TRBD1. The CDR3 extends over 13 amino acids. CDR1 and CDR2 (germline): MNHNY, SVGAGI (reference sequence). Trimming removed 6 bases from V and 7 bases from J; junction bases left unmatched: 7. The CDR3 reads CASSRQGIFEAFF. For the CDR3, the DNA is TGTGCCAGCAGCCGACAGGGGATTTTTGAAGCTTTCTTT.

The chain is built from TRBV19 and TRBJ1-1; 9 bases align to TRBD1. V shed 5 bases, J shed 0 bases, and the junction held 7 bases outside the gene matches. The CDR3 is 16 amino acids. CDR1 and CDR2 from the germline V gene are LNHDA and SQIVND (reference sequence). CDR3 DNA sequence: TGTGCCAGTAGTCCCGGGACAGGGATAATGAACACTGAAGCTTTCTTT. This codes for CASSPGTGIMNTEAFF.

This clone came up a few times. The chain uses TRBV30 and TRBJ1-6; a possible D gene is TRBD1 (5 bases). The CDR3 length is 14 residues. CDR1 and CDR2 (germline): GTSNPN, SVGIG (reference sequence). V lost 0 bases, J lost 10 bases, and 13 bases lay in between. CDR3 bases: TGTGCCTGGAGTGTACGGGGGGAAGACTCACCCCTCCACTTT. As protein: CAWSVRGEDSPLHF.

CDR3 in amino acids: CASSDSRGWSIDTQYF. CDR3 DNA sequence: TGTGCCAGCAGTGACTCGAGAGGGTGGTCGATAGATACGCAGTATTTT. This rearrangement joins TRBV6-4 to TRBJ2-3, with D perhaps matching TRBD2 (5 bases). V was pared by 0 bases and J by 5 bases, with 15 bases between. CDR1 and CDR2 (germline): MRHNA, SNTAGT. This CDR3 comprises 16 residues.

This clone was picked up a small number of times. The chain couples TRBV7-3 to TRBJ2-5; 8 bases line up with TRBD2. This CDR3 has 16 amino acids. J gave up 7 bases and V 3 bases, and 13 bases lay outside the gene matches. Germline CDR1 reads SGHTA; CDR2 reads FQGTGA. For the CDR3, the DNA is TGTGCCAGCAGCTTCTCCCGACTAGCGCCAGCGGGGACCCAGTACTTC. Translating gives CASSFSRLAPAGTQYF.

This clone occurred a few times. The chain combines TRBV5-1 with TRBJ1-1, with 10 bases aligning to TRBD1. The V gene end was trimmed by 0 bases and the J gene end by 6 bases; junction bases not matched to a gene: 11. The CDR3 totals 17 residues. Germline CDR1 is SGHRS and CDR2 is YFSETQ. This CDR3 is CASSLEATGTGDAEAFF. Here the CDR3 DNA reads TGCGCCAGCAGCTTGGAGGCCACCGGGACAGGGGACGCTGAAGCTTTCTTT.

This clone turned up a few times. This chain uses TRBV4-1 with TRBJ1-3; perhaps TRBD1 as D (5 bases). Per germline, CDR1 MGHRA and CDR2 YSYEKL. V shed 4 bases and J shed 0 bases, with 16 bases lying between them. The CDR3 totals 17 residues. The CDR3: CASSPPEGRNSGNTIYF. Written as DNA, the CDR3 is TGCGCCAGCAGCCCCCCGGAGGGACGTAACTCTGGAAACACCATATATTTT.

This chain connects TRBV15 to TRBJ1-3, with D possibly being TRBD1 (5 bases). Germline lookup yields CDR1 LNHNV and CDR2 YYDKDF (reference sequence). The CDR3 length is 16 residues. The germline V and J ends were trimmed by 5 bases and 0 bases, with 14 bases remaining between them. In nucleotides, the CDR3 is TGTGCCACCAGCGCCCCAACCGGGGGCTCTGGAAACACCATATATTTT. This codes for CATSAPTGGSGNTIYF.

The chain carries TRBV5-4 and TRBJ1-4; 11 nucleotides align to TRBD1. Germline CDR1 and CDR2: SGHNT and YYREEE (reference sequence). The CDR3 length is 16 residues. The ends lost 4 bases at V and 6 bases at J; junction bases unmatched: 8. This CDR3 reads CASSVKGTGGYEKLFF. The CDR3 DNA follows: TGTGCCAGCAGCGTGAAGGGGACAGGGGGATATGAAAAACTGTTTTTT.

This clone turned up a few times. The chain couples TRBV30 to TRBJ1-5, with D perhaps matching TRBD1 (5 bases). The V gene lost 0 bases and the J gene lost 4 bases, with 13 bases spanning the gap. This CDR3 region has 15 residues. Germline V gives CDR1 GTSNPN, CDR2 SVGIG (reference sequence). The CDR3 here is CAWSVGGGENQPQHF. The CDR3 DNA follows: TGTGCCTGGAGTGTAGGAGGAGGGGAGAATCAGCCCCAGCATTTT.

This clone was detected only a few times. The V gene is TRBV6-5, the J gene TRBJ2-3; no definite D call. The CDR3 runs to 14 residues. The V and J ends lost 6 bases and 2 bases respectively, with 12 bases between them. The germline CDR1 and CDR2 sequences are MNHEY and SVGAGI. The CDR3 DNA sequence: TGTGCCAGCAGCCTGAGTGAAATCACAGATACGCAGTATTTT. It encodes CASSLSEITDTQYF.